This T cell receptor beta chain was observed in a study of T cell responses to AZD1222 COVID-19 vaccine. Here immunoSEQ multiplex PCR was the method, and the copy in TCRdb shows in-frame clones only, minus some. The sample has 86,000 or so clones; 90% are singletons. Overall study findings and caveats: Dominant at 160-218 and 743-854, vaccine-associated CD4 TCRs also spanned spike. Close to half of spike-specific TCRs reportedly recognize unmutated variant regions. Clonal diversity was possibly underestimated, and white British individuals and females predominated among donors. Only five or six people who got AZD1222 tested seropositive at baseline.

This clone was recorded only once. No antigen is known for it. CDR1 MNHEY and CDR2 SMNVEV come from the germline V gene (reference sequence). V lost 6 bases, J lost 0 bases, and 12 bases lay in between. The CDR3 is 15 residues long. The input for sequencing was peripheral blood, taken on day 0 of AZD1222 vaccination. This sequence joins TRBV27 and TRBJ2-1; possibly TRBD2 for D (5 bases). This clonotype was sampled from an adult in good health. This CDR3 reads CASRDSDVSYNEQFF. As DNA, the CDR3 is TGTGCCAGCAGGGACTCGGACGTCTCCTACAATGAGCAGTTCTTC.